These T cell receptor beta chains were read from a single sample in a study of CD8 T cells in Susac syndrome. TCRdb called the immunoSEQ multiplex PCR reads again in MiXCR, with one record for every CDR3 protein. The table records hundreds of thousands of distinct CDR3 sequences, about 94% of them present only once. Sequencing was carried out using CD4+ T cells from PBMCs. The receptors come from a human donor with Susac syndrome. Both conserved end residues are part of each CDR3. D genes are given only for firm matches. Size is omitted from some rows. Given values are once, few, many or a class for expanded clones.

J: TRBJ2-3
V: TRBV9
size: -
D: -
CDR3: CASSADLASDTQYF
DNA: TGTGCCAGCAGCGCCGATCTAGCGTCGGATACGCAGTATTTT

J: TRBJ2-1
V: TRBV7-2
size: -
D: TRBD2
CDR3: CASSTARGNEQFF
DNA: TGTGCCAGCAGCACAGCGCGGGGGAATGAGCAGTTCTTC

J: TRBJ1-4
V: TRBV4-3
size: -
D: -
CDR3: CASSPTGIANEKLFF
DNA: TGCGCCAGCAGCCCAACAGGGATTGCTAATGAAAAACTGTTTTTT

J: TRBJ1-1
V: TRBV30
size: -
D: -
CDR3: CAWSRGAETEAFF
DNA: TGTGCCTGGAGTCGAGGGGCAGAAACTGAAGCTTTCTTT

J: TRBJ2-3
V: TRBV20-1
size: -
D: -
CDR3: CSAGLRLTSTDTQYF
DNA: TGCAGTGCTGGATTAAGGCTTACGAGCACAGATACGCAGTATTTT

J: TRBJ1-1
V: TRBV3-1
size: -
D: -
CDR3: CASSQVDTEAFF
DNA: TGTGCCAGCAGCCAAGTGGACACTGAAGCTTTCTTT

J: TRBJ1-1
V: TRBV28
size: -
D: -
CDR3: CASSLGRLNTEAFF
DNA: TGTGCCAGCAGTTTGGGACGGTTAAACACTGAAGCTTTCTTT

J: TRBJ1-5
V: TRBV20-1
size: once
D: -
CDR3: CSASQGQPQHF
DNA: TGCAGTGCTAGCCAGGGACAGCCCCAGCATTTT

J: TRBJ1-2
V: TRBV5-1
size: -
D: -
CDR3: CASRRQTGGGYTF
DNA: TGCGCCAGCAGAAGACAGACCGGAGGCGGCTACACCTTC

J: TRBJ2-5
V: TRBV4-2
size: -
D: TRBD1
CDR3: CASSQALRQGRRETQYF
DNA: TGTGCCAGCAGCCAAGCCCTCAGACAGGGGAGAAGAGAGACCCAGTACTTC

J: TRBJ2-5
V: TRBV20-1
size: -
D: TRBD2
CDR3: CSASDSGRTQYF
DNA: TGCAGTGCTAGTGACAGCGGGAGGACCCAGTACTTC

J: TRBJ1-4
V: TRBV20-1
size: -
D: -
CDR3: CSCLRGTNEKLFF
DNA: TGCAGTTGTCTCAGGGGCACCAATGAAAAACTGTTTTTT

J: TRBJ2-1
V: TRBV20-1
size: -
D: -
CDR3: CSASIYNEQFF
DNA: TGCAGTGCTAGCATCTACAATGAGCAGTTCTTC

J: TRBJ2-1
V: TRBV30
size: few
D: -
CDR3: CAWSVGGADEQFF
DNA: TGTGCCTGGAGTGTAGGGGGGGCTGACGAGCAGTTCTTC

J: TRBJ1-1
V: TRBV5-1
size: -
D: -
CDR3: CASSLDAWEREAFF
DNA: TGCGCCAGCAGCTTGGACGCGTGGGAACGTGAAGCTTTCTTT

J: TRBJ2-2
V: TRBV6-4
size: -
D: TRBD1
CDR3: CASRPGQGANTGELFF
DNA: TGTGCCAGCAGGCCTGGACAGGGGGCGAACACCGGGGAGCTGTTTTTT

J: TRBJ1-1
V: TRBV10-3
size: -
D: -
CDR3: CAITVGGNTEAFF
DNA: TGTGCCATCACCGTGGGGGGAAACACTGAAGCTTTCTTT

J: TRBJ2-7
V: TRBV29-1
size: -
D: -
CDR3: CSGLGAGYEQYF
DNA: TGCAGCGGATTGGGGGCAGGTTACGAGCAGTACTTC